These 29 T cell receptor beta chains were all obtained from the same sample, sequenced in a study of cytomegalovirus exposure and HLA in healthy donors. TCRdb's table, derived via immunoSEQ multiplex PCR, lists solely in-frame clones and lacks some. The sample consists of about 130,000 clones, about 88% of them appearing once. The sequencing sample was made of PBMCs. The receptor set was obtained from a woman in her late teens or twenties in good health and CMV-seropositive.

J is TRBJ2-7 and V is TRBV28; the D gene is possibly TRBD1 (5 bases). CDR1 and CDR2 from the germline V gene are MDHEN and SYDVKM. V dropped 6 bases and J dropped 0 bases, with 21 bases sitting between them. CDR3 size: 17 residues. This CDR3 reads CASRPGPLTVSSYEQYF. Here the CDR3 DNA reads TGTGCCAGCAGGCCCGGCCCCCTGACAGTTAGCTCCTACGAGCAGTACTTC.

The CDR3 DNA is TGTGCCTGGAGTGTACCGACTAGCGGGGGCACAGATACGCAGTATTTT. This codes for CAWSVPTSGGTDTQYF. The chain is built from TRBV30 and TRBJ2-3, with 11 nucleotides matching TRBD2. CDR3 length: 16 residues. The germline V gene encodes CDR1 GTSNPN and CDR2 SVGIG (reference sequence). After removal of 0 bases from V and 1 base from J, the junction contained 3 bases not matched to a gene.

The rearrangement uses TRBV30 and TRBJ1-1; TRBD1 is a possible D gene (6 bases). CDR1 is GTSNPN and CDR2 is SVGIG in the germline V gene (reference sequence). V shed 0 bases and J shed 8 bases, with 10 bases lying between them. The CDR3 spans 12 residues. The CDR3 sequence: CAWSVGAGEAFF. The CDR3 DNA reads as TGTGCCTGGAGTGTGGGGGCAGGGGAAGCTTTCTTT.

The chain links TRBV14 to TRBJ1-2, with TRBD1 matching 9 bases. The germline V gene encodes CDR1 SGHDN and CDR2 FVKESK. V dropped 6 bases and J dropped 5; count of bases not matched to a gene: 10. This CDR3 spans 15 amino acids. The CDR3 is CASSIAGTGPYGYTF. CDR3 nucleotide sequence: TGTGCCAGCAGTATTGCCGGGACAGGGCCTTATGGCTACACCTTC. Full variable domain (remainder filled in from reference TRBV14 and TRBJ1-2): EAGVTQFPSHSVIEKGQTVTLRCDPISGHDNLYWYRRVMGKEIKFLLHFVKESKQDESGMPNNRFLAERTGGTYSTLKVQPAELEDSGVYFCASSIAGTGPYGYTFGSGTRLTVV.

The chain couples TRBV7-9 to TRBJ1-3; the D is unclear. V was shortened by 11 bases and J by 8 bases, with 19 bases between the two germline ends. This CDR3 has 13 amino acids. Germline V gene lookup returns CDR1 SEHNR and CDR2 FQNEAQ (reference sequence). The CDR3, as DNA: TGTGCCTTTACAGAGCCCTTAATGGACACCATATATTTT. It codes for CAFTEPLMDTIYF.

Here the CDR3 reads CASSRTGGSGNTIYF. For the CDR3, the DNA is TGTGCCAGCTCCCGGACAGGGGGCTCTGGAAACACCATATATTTT. The chain joins TRBV4-2 to TRBJ1-3; TRBD1 matches at 10 bases. V lost 8 bases, J lost 0 bases, and 4 bases stayed unmatched. Germline V CDR1 and CDR2: LGHNA, YNFKEQ. The CDR3 length is 15 residues.

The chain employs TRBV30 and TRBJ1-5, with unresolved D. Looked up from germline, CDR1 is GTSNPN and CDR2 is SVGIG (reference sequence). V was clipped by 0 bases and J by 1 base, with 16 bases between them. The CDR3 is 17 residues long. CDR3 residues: CAWSVPGSTRSNQPQHF. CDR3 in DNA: TGTGCCTGGAGTGTACCCGGGAGTACAAGGAGCAATCAGCCCCAGCATTTT.

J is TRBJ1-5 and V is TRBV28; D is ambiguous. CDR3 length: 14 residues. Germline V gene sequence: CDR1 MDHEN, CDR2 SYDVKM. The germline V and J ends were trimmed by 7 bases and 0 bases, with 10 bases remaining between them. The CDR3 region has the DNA TGTGCCAGCACAGGCAGGAATAGCAATCAGCCCCAGCATTTT. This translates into CASTGRNSNQPQHF.

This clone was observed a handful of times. Here the CDR3 DNA reads TGTGCCAGCTCATCACAGGGGACTAATGAAAAACTGTTTTTT. Protein sequence: CASSSQGTNEKLFF. This chain joins TRBV18 and TRBJ1-4; 7 bases fit TRBD1. V lost 5 bases to trimming and J lost 2 bases; unmatched junction nucleotides: 2. The CDR3 extends over 14 amino acids. Germline V gene lookup returns CDR1 KGHSH and CDR2 LQKENI.

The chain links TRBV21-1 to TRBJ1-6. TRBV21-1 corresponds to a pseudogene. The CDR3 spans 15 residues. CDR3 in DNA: TGTGCCAGCAGCAAAACCGGGGGAGTAGTTTCACCCCTCCACTTT. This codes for CASSKTGGVVSPLHF.

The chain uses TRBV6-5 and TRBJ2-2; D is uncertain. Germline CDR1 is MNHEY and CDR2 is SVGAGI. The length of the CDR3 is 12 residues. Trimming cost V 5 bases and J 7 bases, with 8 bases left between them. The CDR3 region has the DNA TGTGCCAGCAGTCCCTTTTTCGGGGAGCTGTTTTTT. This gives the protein CASSPFFGELFF.

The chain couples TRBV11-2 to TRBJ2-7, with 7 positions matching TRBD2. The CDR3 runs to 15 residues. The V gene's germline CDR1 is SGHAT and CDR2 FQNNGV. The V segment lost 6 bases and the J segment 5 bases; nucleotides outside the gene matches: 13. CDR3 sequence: CASSPLQGGQNEQYF. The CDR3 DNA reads TGTGCCAGCAGTCCCCTTCAGGGAGGGCAGAACGAGCAGTACTTC. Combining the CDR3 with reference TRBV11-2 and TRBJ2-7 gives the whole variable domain EAGVAQSPRYKIIEKRQSVAFWCNPISGHATLYWYQQILGQGPKLLIQFQNNGVVDDSQLPKDRFSAERLKGVDSTLKIQPAKLEDSAVYLCASSPLQGGQNEQYFGPGTRLTVT.

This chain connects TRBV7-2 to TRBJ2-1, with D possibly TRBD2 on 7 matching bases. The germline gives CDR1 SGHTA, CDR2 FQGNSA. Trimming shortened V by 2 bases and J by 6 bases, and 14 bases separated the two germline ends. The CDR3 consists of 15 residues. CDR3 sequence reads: CASSLLAGAFNEQFF. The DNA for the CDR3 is TGTGCCAGCAGCTTATTGGCGGGGGCCTTCAATGAGCAGTTCTTC.

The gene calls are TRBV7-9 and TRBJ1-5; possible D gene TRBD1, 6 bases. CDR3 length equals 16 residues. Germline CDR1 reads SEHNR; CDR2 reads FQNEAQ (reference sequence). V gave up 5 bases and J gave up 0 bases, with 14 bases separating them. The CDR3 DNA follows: TGTGCCAGCAGCGCCGGGACACCCGCTAGCAATCAGCCCCAGCATTTT. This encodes CASSAGTPASNQPQHF.

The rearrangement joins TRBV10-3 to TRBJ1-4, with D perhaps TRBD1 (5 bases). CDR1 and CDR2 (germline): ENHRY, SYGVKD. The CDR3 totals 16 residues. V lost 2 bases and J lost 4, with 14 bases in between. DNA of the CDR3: TGTGCCATCAGTGAGAGGGGAGGCCCCATTAATGAAAAACTGTTTTTT. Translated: CAISERGGPINEKLFF.

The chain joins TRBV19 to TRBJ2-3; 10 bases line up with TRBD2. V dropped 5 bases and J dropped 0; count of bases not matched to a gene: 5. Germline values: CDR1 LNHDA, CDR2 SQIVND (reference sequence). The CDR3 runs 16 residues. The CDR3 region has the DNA TGTGCCAGTAGTCTAGGGACTAGCGTTAGCACAGATACGCAGTATTTT. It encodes CASSLGTSVSTDTQYF.

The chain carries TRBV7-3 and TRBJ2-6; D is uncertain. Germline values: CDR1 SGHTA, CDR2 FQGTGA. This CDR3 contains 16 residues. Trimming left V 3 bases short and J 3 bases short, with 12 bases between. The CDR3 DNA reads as TGTGCCAGCAGCTTCCCCGGGTCGGGTGGGGCCAACGTCCTGACTTTC. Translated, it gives CASSFPGSGGANVLTF.

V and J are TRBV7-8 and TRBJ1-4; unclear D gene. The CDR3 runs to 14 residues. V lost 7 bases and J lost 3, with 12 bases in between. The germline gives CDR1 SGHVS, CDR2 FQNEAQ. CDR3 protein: CASTLRSPNEKLFF. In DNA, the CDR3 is TGTGCCAGCACCCTCAGGTCCCCTAATGAAAAACTGTTTTTT.

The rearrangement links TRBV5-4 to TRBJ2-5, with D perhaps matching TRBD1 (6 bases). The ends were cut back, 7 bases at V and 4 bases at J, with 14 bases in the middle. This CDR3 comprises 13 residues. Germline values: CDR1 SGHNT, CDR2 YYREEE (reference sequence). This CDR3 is CASAHRDRETQYF. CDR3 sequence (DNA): TGTGCCAGCGCGCACAGGGATAGAGAGACCCAGTACTTC.

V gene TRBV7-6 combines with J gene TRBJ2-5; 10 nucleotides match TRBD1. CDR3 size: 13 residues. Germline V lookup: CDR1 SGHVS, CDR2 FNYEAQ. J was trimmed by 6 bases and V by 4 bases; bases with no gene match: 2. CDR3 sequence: CASSSGQGKTQYF. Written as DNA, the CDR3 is TGTGCCAGCAGCTCGGGACAGGGGAAGACCCAGTACTTC.

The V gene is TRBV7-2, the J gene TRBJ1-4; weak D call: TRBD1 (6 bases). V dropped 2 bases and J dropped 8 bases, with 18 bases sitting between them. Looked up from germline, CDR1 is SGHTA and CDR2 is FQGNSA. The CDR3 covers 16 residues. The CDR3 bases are TGTGCCAGCAGCTTAAGTCCGACCGGGACAATAGAAAAACTGTTTTTT. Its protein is CASSLSPTGTIEKLFF.

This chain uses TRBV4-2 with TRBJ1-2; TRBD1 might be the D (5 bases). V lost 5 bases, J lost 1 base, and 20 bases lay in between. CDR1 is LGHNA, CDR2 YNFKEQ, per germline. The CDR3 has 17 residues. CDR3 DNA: TGTGCCAGCAGCGCAGTGTCTGGACAAGAACTTAACTATGGCTACACCTTC. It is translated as CASSAVSGQELNYGYTF.

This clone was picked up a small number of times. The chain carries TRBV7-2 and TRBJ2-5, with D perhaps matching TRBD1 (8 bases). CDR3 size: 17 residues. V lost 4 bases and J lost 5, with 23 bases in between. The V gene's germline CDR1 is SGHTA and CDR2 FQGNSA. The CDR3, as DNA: TGTGCCAGCAGCTCACGCCGCGGCACAGGGGGAGGGGAGACCCAGTACTTC. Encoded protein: CASSSRRGTGGGETQYF.

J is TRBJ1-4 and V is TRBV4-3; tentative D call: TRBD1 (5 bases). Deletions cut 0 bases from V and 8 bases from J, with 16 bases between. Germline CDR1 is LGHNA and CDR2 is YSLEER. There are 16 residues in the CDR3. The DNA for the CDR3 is TGCGCCAGCAGCCAAGACATCGGCAGGGCATGGGAAAAACTGTTTTTT. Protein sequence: CASSQDIGRAWEKLFF.

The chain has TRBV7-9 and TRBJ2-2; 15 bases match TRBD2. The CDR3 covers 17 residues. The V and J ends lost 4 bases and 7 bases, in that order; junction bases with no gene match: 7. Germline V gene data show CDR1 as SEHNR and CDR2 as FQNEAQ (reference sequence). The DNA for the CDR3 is TGTGCCAGCAGCTCGAGGACTAGCGGGGGGGCCGTCGGGGAGCTGTTTTTT. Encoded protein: CASSSRTSGGAVGELFF.

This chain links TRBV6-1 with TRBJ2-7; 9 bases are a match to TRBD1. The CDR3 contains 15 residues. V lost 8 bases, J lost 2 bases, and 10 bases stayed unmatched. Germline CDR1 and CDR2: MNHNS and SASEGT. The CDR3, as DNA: TGTGCCAGCCGCCTCGGGGGACAGGGAACCTACGAGCAGTACTTC. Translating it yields CASRLGGQGTYEQYF.

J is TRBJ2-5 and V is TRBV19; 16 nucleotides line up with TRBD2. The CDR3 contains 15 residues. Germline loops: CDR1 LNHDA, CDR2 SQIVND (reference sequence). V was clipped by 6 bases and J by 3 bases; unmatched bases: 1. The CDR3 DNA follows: TGTGCCAGTAGCGGGACTAGCGGGGGGGAAGAGACCCAGTACTTC. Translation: CASSGTSGGEETQYF. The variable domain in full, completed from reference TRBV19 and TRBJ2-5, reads DGGITQSPKYLFRKEGQNVTLSCEQNLNHDAMYWYRQDPGQGLRLIYYSQIVNDFQKGDIAEGYSVSREKKESFPLTVTSAQKNPTAFYLCASSGTSGGEETQYFGPGTRLLVL.

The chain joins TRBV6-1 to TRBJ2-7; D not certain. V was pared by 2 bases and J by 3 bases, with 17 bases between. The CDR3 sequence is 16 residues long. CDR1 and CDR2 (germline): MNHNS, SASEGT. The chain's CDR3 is CASSEIQPPLLYEQYF. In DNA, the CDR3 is TGTGCCAGCAGTGAAATACAGCCCCCGCTCCTCTACGAGCAGTACTTC.

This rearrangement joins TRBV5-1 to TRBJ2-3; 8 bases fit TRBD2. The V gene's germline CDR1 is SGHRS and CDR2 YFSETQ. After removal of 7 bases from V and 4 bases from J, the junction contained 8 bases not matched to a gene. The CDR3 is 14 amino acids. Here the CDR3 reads CASSNGGAADTQYF. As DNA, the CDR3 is TGCGCCAGCTCTAACGGGGGGGCCGCAGATACGCAGTATTTT.